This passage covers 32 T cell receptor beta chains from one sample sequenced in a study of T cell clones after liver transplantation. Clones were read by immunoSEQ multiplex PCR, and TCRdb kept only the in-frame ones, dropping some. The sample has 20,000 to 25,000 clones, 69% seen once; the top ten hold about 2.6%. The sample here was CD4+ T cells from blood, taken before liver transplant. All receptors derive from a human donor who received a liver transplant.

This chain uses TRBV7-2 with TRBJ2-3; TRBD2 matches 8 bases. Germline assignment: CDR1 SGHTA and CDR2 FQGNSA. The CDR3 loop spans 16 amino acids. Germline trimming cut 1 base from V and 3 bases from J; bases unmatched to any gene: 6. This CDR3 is CASSLVIASGTDTQYF. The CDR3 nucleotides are TGTGCCAGCAGCTTAGTTATTGCTAGCGGGACAGATACGCAGTATTTT.

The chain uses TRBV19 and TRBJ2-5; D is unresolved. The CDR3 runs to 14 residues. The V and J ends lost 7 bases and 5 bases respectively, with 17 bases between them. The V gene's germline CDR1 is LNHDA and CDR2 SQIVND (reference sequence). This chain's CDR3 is CASTRKLGSETQYF. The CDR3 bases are TGTGCCAGTACCCGAAAGTTGGGGTCGGAGACCCAGTACTTC.

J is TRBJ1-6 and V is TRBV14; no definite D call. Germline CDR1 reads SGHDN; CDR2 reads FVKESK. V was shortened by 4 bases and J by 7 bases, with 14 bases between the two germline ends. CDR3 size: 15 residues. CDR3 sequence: CASSRGMLWNSPLHF. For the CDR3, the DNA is TGTGCCAGCAGCCGGGGTATGTTATGGAATTCACCCCTCCACTTT.

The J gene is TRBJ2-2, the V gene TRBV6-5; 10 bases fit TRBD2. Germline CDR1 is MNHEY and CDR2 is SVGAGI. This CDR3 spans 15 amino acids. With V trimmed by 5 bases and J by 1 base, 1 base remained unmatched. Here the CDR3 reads CASSRLAGNTGELFF. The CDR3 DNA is TGTGCCAGCAGTCGACTAGCGGGGAACACCGGGGAGCTGTTTTTT.

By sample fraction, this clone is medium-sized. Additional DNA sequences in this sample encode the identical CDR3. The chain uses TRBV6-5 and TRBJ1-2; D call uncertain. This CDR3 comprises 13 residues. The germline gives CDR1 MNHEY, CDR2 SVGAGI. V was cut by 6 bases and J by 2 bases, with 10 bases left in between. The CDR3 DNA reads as TGTGCCAGCAGACGCGACCGAAACTATGGCTACACCTTC. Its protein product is CASRRDRNYGYTF.

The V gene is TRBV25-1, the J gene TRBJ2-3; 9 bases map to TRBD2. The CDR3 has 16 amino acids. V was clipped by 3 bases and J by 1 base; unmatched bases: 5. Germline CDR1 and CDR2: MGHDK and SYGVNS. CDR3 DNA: TGTGCCAGCAGTGATCTAGAGCGGGGGGGCACAGATACGCAGTATTTT. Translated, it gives CASSDLERGGTDTQYF.

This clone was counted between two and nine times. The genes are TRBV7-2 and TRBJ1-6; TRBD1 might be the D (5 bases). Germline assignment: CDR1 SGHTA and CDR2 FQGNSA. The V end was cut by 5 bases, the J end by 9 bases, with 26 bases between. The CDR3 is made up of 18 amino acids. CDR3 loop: CASSEGRVHPKVGSPLHF. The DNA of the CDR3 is TGTGCCAGCAGCGAGGGCAGGGTGCACCCTAAAGTAGGTTCACCCCTCCACTTT. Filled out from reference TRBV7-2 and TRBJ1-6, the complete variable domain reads GAGVSQSPSNKVTEKGKDVELRCDPISGHTALYWYRQSLGQGLEFLIYFQGNSAPDKSGLPSDRFSAERTGGSVSTLTIQRTQQEDSAVYLCASSEGRVHPKVGSPLHFGNGTRLTVT.

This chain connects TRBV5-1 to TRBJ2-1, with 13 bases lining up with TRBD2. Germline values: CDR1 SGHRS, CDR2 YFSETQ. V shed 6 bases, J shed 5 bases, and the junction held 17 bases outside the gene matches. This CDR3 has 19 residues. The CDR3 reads CASTSGLAGAAQIHNEQFF. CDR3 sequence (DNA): TGCGCCAGCACCTCCGGACTAGCGGGAGCAGCGCAGATACACAATGAGCAGTTCTTC.

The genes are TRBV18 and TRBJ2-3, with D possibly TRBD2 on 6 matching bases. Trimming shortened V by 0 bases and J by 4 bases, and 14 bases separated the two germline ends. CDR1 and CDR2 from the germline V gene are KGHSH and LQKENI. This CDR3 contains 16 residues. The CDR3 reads CASSPPVGGGPDTQYF. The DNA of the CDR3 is TGTGCCAGCTCACCACCGGTGGGAGGAGGCCCAGATACGCAGTATTTT.

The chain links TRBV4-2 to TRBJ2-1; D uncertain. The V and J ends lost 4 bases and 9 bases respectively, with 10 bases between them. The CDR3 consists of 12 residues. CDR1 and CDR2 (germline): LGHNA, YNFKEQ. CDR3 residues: CASSPELGEQFF. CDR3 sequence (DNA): TGTGCCAGCAGCCCTGAGCTTGGTGAGCAGTTCTTC.

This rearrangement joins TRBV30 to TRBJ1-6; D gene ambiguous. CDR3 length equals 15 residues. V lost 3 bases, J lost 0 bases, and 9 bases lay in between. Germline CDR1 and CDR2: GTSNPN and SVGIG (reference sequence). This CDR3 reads CAWRVASSYNSPLHF. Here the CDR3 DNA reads TGTGCCTGGAGAGTAGCGAGCTCCTATAATTCACCCCTCCACTTT.

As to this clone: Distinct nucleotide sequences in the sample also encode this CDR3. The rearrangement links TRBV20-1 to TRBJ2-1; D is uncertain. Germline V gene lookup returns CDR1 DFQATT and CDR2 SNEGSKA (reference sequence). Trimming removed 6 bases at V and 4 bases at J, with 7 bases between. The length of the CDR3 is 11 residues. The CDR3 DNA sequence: TGCAGTGCGGAAAGTTACAATGAGCAGTTCTTC. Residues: CSAESYNEQFF.

DNA of the CDR3: TGCGCCAGCAGCACGGAAGCGGGGATGAACACCGGGGAGCTGTTTTTT. As protein: CASSTEAGMNTGELFF. The chain uses TRBV5-1 and TRBJ2-2; 7 nucleotides match TRBD2. The ends lost 4 bases at V and 1 base at J; junction bases unmatched: 7. This CDR3 region has 16 residues. From germline, CDR1 is SGHRS and CDR2 YFSETQ.

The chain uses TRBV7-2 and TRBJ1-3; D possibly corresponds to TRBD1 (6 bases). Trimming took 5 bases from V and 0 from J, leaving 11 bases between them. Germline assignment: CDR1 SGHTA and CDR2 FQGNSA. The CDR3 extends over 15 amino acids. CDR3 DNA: TGTGCCAGCAGCGGACAGCTAGCCTCTGGAAACACCATATATTTT. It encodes CASSGQLASGNTIYF.

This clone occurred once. This chain's CDR3 is CASNKMGQGNEKLFF. The CDR3 coding sequence is TGTGCCAGTAATAAAATGGGACAGGGGAATGAAAAACTGTTTTTT. The V and J genes are TRBV19 and TRBJ1-4; 10 nucleotides align to TRBD1. Germline assignment: CDR1 LNHDA and CDR2 SQIVND (reference sequence). The junction had 7 bases not matched to a gene; V was cut back by 7 bases and J by 5 bases. The CDR3 is 15 amino acids.

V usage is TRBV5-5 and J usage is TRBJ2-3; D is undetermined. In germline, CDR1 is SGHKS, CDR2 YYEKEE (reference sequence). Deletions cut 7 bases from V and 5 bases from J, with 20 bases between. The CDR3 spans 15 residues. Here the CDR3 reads CASSLSPAVVDTQYF. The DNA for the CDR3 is TGTGCCAGCTCCCTTAGCCCAGCCGTTGTAGATACGCAGTATTTT.

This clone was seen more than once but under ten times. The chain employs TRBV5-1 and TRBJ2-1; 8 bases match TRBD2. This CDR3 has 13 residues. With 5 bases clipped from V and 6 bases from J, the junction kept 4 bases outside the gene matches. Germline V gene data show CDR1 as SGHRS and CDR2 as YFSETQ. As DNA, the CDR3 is TGCGCCAGCAGTTTTCTAGCGGGCAATGAGCAGTTCTTC. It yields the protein CASSFLAGNEQFF.

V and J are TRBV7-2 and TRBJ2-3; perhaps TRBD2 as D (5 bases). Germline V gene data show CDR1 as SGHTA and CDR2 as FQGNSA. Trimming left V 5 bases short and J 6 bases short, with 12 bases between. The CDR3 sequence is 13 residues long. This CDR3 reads CASSQPPGDTQYF. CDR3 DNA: TGTGCCAGCAGCCAACCCCCGGGGGATACGCAGTATTTT.

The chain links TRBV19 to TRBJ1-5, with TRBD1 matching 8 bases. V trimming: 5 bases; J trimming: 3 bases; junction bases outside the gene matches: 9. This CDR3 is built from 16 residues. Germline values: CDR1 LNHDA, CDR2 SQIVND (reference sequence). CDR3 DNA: TGTGCCAGTAGTGCCGGTTCCAGGGGGCTCAATCAGCCCCAGCATTTT. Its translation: CASSAGSRGLNQPQHF.

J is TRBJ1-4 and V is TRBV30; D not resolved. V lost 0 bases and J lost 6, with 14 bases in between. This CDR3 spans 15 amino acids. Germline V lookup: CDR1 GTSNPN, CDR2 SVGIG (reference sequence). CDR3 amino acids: CAWSVAAGNHEKLFF. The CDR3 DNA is TGTGCCTGGAGTGTCGCGGCAGGAAACCATGAAAAACTGTTTTTT. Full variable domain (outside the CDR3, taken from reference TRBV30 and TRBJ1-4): SQTIHQWPATLVQPVGSPLSLECTVEGTSNPNLYWYRQAAGRGLQLLFYSVGIGQISSEVPQNLSASRPQDRQFILSSKKLLLSDSGFYLCAWSVAAGNHEKLFFGSGTQLSVL.

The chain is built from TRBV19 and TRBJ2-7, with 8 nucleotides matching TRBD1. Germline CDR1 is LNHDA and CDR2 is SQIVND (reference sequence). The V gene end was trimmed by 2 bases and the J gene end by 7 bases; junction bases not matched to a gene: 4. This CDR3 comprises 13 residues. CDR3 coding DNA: TGTGCCAGTAGTATACAGGGGGCTGGGGAGCAGTACTTC. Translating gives CASSIQGAGEQYF.

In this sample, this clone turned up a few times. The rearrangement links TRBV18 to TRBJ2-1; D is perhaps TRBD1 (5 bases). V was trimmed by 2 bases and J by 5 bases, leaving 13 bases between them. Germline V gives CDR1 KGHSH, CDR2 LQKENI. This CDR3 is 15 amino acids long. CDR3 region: CASSPRQQYNNEQFF. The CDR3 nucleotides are TGTGCCAGCTCACCAAGACAGCAATATAACAATGAGCAGTTCTTC.

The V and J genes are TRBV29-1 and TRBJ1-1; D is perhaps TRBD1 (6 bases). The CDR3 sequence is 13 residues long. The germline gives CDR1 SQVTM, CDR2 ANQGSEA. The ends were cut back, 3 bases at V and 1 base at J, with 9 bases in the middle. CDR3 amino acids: CSVERDKNTEAFF. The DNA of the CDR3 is TGCAGCGTTGAGCGGGACAAGAACACTGAAGCTTTCTTT. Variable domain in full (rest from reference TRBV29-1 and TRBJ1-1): SAVISQKPSRDICQRGTSLTIQCQVDSQVTMMFWYRQQPGQSLTLIATANQGSEATYESGFVIDKFPISRPNLTFSTLTVSNMSPEDSSIYLCSVERDKNTEAFFGQGTRLTVV.

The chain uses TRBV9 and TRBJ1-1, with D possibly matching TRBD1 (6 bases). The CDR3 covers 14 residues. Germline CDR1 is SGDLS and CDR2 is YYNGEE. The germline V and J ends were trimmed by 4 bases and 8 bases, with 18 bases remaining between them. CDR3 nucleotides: TGTGCCAGCAGCCTATATTTAGTTGGGACAGAAGCTTTCTTT. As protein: CASSLYLVGTEAFF.

Here the CDR3 DNA reads TGTGCCAGTAGTATCTTTTCACAACGGGGAGGCTACACCTTC. It yields the protein CASSIFSQRGGYTF. V gene TRBV19 combines with J gene TRBJ1-2; unclear D gene. There are 14 residues in the CDR3. CDR1 is LNHDA and CDR2 is SQIVND in the germline V gene (reference sequence). Trimming took 3 bases from V and 8 from J, leaving 16 bases between them.

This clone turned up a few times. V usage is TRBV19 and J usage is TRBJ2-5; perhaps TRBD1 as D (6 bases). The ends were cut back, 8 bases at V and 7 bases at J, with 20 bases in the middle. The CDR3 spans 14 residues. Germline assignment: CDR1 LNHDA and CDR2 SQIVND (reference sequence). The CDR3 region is CASSTGSRSGTQYF. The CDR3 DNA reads TGTGCCAGTTCAACAGGGTCCCGGAGTGGGACCCAGTACTTC. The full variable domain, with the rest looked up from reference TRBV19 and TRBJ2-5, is DGGITQSPKYLFRKEGQNVTLSCEQNLNHDAMYWYRQDPGQGLRLIYYSQIVNDFQKGDIAEGYSVSREKKESFPLTVTSAQKNPTAFYLCASSTGSRSGTQYFGPGTRLLVL.

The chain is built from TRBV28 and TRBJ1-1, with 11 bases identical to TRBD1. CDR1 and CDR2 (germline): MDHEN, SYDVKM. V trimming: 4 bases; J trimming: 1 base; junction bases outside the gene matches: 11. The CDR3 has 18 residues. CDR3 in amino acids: CASSSGQGGRISNTEAFF. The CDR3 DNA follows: TGTGCCAGCAGTTCGGGACAGGGGGGAAGGATCTCGAACACTGAAGCTTTCTTT.

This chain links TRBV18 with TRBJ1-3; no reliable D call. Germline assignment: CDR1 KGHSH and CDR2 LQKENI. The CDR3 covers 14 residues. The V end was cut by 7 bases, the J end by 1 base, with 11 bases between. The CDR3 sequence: CASYPRTSGNTIYF. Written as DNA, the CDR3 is TGTGCCAGCTACCCGAGGACTTCTGGAAACACCATATATTTT.

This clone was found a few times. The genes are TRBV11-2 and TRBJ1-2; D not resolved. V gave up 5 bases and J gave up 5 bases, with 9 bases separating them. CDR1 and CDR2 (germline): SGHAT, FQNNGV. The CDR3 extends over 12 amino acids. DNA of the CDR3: TGTGCCAGCAGCCGGTATGAATATGGCTACACCTTC. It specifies CASSRYEYGYTF.

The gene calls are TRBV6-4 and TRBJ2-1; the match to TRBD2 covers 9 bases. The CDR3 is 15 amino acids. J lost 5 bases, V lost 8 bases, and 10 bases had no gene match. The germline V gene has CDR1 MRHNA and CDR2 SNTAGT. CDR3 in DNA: TGTGCCAGCTCCTCCATAGCGGGAGTGCACAATGAGCAGTTCTTC. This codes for CASSSIAGVHNEQFF.

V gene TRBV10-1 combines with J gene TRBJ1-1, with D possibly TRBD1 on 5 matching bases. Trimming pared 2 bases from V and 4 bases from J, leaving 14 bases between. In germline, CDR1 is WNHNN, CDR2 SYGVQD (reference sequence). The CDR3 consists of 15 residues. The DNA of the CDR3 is TGCGCCAGCAGTGAGGGTACAGGTTCGGGCACTGAAGCTTTCTTT. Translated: CASSEGTGSGTEAFF.

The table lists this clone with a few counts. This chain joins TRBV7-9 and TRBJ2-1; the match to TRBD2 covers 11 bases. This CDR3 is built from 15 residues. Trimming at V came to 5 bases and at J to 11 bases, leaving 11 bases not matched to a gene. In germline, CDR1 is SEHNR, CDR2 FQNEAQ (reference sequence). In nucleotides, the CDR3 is TGTGCCAGCAGCCCACGTCGGCTAGCGGGGGGCCAGCAGTTCTTC. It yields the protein CASSPRRLAGGQQFF.